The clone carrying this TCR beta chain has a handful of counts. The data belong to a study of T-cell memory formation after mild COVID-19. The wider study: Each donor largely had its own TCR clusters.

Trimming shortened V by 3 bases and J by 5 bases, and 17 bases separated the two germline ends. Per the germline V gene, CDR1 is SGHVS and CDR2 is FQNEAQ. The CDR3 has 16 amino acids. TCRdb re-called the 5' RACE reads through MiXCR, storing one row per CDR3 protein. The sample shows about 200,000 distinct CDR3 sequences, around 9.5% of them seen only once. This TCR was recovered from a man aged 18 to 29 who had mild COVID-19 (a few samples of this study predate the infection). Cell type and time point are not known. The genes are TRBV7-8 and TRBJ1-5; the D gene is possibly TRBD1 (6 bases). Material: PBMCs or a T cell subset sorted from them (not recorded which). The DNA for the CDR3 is TGTGCCAGCAGCTTGGGGAGGGGGTTAGTGGATCAGCCCCAGCATTTT. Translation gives CASSLGRGLVDQPQHF.